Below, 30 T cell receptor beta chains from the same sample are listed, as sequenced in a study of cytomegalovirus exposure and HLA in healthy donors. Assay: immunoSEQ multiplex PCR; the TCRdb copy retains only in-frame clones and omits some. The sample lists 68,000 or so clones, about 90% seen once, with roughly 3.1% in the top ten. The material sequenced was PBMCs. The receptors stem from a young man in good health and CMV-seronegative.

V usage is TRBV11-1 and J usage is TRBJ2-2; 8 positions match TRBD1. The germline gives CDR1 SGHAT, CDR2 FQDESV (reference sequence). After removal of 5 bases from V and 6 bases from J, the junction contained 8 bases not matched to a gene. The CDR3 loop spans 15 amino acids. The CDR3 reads CASSKDRVIAGELFF. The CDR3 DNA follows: TGTGCCAGCAGCAAGGACAGGGTAATTGCCGGGGAGCTGTTTTTT. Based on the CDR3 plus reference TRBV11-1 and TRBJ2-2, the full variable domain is EAEVAQSPRYKITEKSQAVAFWCDPISGHATLYWYRQILGQGPELLVQFQDESVVDDSQLPKDRFSAERLKGVDSTLKIQPAELGDSAMYLCASSKDRVIAGELFFGEGSRLTVL.

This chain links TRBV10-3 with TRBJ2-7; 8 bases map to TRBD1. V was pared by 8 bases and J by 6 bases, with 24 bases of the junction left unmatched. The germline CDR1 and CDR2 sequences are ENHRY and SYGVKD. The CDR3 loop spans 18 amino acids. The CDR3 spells CAIQVGGAQGASVREQYF. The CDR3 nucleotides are TGTGCCATCCAGGTTGGAGGGGCCCAGGGGGCGTCGGTCCGCGAGCAGTACTTC.

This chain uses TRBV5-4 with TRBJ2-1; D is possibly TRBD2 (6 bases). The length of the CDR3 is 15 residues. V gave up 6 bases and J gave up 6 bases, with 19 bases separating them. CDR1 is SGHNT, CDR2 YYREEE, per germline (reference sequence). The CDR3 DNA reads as TGTGCCAGCACTTCAACCGGCGGGATGGGCAATGAGCAGTTCTTC. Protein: CASTSTGGMGNEQFF.

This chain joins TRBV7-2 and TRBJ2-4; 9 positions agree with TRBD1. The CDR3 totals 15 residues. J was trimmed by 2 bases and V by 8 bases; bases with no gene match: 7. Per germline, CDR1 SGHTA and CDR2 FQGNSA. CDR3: CASRPQGASKNIQYF. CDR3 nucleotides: TGTGCCAGCCGACCACAGGGGGCATCCAAAAACATTCAGTACTTC.

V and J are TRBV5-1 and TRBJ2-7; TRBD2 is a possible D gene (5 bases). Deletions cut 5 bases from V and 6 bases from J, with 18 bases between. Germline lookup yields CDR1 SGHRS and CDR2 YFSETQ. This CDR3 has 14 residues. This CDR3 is CASRNGDGGFEQYF. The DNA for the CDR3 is TGCGCCAGCAGAAACGGAGACGGAGGTTTCGAGCAGTACTTC. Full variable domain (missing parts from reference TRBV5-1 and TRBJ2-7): KAGVTQTPRYLIKTRGQQVTLSCSPISGHRSVSWYQQTPGQGLQFLFEYFSETQRNKGNFPGRFSGRQFSNSRSEMNVSTLELGDSALYLCASRNGDGGFEQYFGPGTRLTVT.

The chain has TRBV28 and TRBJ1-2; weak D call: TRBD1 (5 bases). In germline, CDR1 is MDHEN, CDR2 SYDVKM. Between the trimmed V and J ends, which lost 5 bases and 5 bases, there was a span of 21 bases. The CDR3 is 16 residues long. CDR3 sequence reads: CASSPSAQGGVYGYTF. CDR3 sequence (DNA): TGTGCCAGCAGTCCCTCGGCCCAGGGAGGCGTTTATGGCTACACCTTC.

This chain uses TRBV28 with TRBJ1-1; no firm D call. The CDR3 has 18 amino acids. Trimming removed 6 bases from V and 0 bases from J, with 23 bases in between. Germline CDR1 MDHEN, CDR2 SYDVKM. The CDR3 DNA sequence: TGTGCCAGCAGGAAGGGAGGAGTCTTACTTACCATGAACACTGAAGCTTTCTTT. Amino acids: CASRKGGVLLTMNTEAFF.

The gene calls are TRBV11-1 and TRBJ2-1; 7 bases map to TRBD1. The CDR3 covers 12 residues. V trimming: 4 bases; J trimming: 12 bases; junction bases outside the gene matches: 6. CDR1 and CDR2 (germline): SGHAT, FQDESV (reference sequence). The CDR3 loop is CASSYGQAGQFF. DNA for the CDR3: TGTGCCAGCAGCTACGGACAGGCGGGGCAGTTCTTC.

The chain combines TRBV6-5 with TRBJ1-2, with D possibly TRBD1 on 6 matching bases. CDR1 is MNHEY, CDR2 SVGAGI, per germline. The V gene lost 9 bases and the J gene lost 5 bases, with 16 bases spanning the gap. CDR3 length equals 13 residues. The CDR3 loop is CARTGVGKYGYTF. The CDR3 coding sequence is TGTGCCAGGACAGGTGTGGGGAAGTATGGCTACACCTTC.

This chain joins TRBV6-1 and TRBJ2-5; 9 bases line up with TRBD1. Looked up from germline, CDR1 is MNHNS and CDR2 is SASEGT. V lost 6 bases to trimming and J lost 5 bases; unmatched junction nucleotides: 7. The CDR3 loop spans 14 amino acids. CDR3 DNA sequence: TGTGCCAGCAGAGGGGACAGGGTCAGGGAGACCCAGTACTTC. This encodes CASRGDRVRETQYF.

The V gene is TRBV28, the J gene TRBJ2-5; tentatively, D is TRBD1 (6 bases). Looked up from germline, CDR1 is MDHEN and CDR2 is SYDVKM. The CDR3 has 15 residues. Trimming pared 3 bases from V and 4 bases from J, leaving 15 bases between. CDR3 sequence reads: CASSFSGTIGETQYF. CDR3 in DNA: TGTGCCAGCAGTTTCTCCGGGACAATAGGAGAGACCCAGTACTTC.

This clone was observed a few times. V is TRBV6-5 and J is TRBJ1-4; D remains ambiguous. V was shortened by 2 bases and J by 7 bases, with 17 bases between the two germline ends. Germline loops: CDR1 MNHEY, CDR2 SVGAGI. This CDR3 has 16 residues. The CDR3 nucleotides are TGTGCCAGCAGTTACGGAGGGCTCTCCAAGGGTGAAAAACTGTTTTTT. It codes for CASSYGGLSKGEKLFF.

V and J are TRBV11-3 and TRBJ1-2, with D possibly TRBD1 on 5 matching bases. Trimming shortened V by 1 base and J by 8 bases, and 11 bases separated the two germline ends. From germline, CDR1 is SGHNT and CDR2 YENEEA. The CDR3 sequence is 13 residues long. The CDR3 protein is CASSLGPGSGYTF. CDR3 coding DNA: TGTGCCAGCAGCTTAGGTCCAGGGTCCGGCTACACCTTC.

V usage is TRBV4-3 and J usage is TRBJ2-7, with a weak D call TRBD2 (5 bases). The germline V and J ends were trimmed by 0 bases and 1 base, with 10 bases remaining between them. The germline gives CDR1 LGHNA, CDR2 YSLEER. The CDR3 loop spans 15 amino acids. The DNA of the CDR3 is TGCGCCAGCAGCCAAGAGGTACTAGGATCCTACGAGCAGTACTTC. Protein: CASSQEVLGSYEQYF.

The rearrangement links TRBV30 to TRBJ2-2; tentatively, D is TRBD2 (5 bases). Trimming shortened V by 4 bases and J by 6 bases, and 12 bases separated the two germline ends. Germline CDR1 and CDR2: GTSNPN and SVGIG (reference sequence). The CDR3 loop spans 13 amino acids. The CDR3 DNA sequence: TGTGCCTGGAATCCGGGAAGCCCCGGGGAGCTGTTTTTT. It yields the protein CAWNPGSPGELFF.

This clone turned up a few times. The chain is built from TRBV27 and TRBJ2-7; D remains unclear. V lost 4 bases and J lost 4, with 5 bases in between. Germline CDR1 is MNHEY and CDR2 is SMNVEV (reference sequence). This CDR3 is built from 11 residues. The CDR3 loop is CASSSTYEQYF. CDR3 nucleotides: TGTGCCAGCAGTTCCACTTACGAGCAGTACTTC.

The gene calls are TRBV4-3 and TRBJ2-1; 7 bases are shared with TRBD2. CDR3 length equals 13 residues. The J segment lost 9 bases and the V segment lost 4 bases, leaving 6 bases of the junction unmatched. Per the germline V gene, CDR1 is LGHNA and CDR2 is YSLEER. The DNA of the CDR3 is TGCGCCAGCAGCCCTCTCCGGACTAGTGAGCAGTTCTTC. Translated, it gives CASSPLRTSEQFF.

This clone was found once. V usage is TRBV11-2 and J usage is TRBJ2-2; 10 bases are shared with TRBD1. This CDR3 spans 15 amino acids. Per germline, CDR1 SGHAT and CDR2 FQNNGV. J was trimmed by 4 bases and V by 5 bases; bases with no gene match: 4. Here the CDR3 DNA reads TGTGCCAGCAGCCTCCGGACAGGGGGCACCGGGGAGCTGTTTTTT. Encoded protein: CASSLRTGGTGELFF.

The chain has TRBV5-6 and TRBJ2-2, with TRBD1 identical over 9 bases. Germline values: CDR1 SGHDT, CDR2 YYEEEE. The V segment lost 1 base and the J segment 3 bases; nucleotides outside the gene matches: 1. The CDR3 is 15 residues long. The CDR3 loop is CASSLRTGDTGELFF. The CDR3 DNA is TGTGCCAGCAGCTTGAGGACAGGGGACACCGGGGAGCTGTTTTTT.

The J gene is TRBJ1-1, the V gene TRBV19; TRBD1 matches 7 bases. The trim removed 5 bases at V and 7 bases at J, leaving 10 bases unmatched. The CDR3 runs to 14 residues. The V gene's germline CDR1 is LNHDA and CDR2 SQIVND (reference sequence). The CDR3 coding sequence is TGTGCCAGTAGTGGACAGGCGTGGGGGAGTGAAGCTTTCTTT. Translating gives CASSGQAWGSEAFF.

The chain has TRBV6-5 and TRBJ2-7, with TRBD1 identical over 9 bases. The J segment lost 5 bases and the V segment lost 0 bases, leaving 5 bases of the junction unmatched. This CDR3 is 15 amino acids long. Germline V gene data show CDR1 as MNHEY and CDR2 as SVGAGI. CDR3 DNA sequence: TGTGCCAGCAGTTACTCGAGGACAGGGGTCCACGAGCAGTACTTC. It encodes CASSYSRTGVHEQYF.

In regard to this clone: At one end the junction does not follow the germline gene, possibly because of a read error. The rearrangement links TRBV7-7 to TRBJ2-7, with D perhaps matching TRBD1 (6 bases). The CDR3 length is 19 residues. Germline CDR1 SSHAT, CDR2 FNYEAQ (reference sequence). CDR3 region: CASSPRGSRGDGWFGEQYF. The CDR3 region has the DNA TGTGCTAGCAGCCCTAGGGGGTCCAGGGGTGACGGGTGGTTCGGAGAGCAGTACTTC. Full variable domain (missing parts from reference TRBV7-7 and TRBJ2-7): GAGVSQSPRYKVTKRGQDVTLRCDPISSHATLYWYQQALGQGPEFLTYFNYEAQPDKSGLPSDRFSAERPEGSISTLTIQRTEQRDSAMYRCASSPRGSRGDGWFGEQYFGPGTRLTVT.

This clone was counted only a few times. Here the CDR3 reads CASSPHGGGNNEQFF. CDR3 in DNA: TGTGCCAGCAGCCCCCATGGGGGGGGTAACAATGAGCAGTTCTTC. The rearrangement uses TRBV7-9 and TRBJ2-1; 7 bases fit TRBD2. Trimming cost V 5 bases and J 5 bases; bases outside gene matches: 9. The CDR3 is 15 residues long. CDR1 SEHNR and CDR2 FQNEAQ come from the germline V gene (reference sequence).

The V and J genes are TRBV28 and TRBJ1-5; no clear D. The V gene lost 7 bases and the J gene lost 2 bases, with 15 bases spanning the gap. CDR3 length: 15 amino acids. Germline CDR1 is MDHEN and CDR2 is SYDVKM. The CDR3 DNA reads TGTGCCAGCACCACTTTAAGTGGAGGCAATCAGCCCCAGCATTTT. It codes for CASTTLSGGNQPQHF.

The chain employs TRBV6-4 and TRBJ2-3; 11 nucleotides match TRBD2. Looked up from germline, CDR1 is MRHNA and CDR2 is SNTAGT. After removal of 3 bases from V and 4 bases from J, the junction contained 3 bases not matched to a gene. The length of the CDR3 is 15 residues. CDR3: CASSELAGGSDTQYF. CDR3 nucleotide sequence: TGTGCCAGCAGTGAATTAGCGGGAGGGTCAGATACGCAGTATTTT.

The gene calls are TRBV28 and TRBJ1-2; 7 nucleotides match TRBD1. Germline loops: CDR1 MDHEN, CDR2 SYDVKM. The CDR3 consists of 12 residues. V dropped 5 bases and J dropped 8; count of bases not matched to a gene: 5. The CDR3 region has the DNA TGTGCCAGCAGTCGACTGACAGGGGGCTACACCTTC. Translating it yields CASSRLTGGYTF.

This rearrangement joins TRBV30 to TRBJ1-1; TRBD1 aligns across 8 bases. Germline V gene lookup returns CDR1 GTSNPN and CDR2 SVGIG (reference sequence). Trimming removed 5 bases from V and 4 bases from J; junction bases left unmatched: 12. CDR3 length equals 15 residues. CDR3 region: CAWARAGGFGTEAFF. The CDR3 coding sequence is TGTGCCTGGGCTAGGGCAGGGGGCTTCGGCACTGAAGCTTTCTTT.

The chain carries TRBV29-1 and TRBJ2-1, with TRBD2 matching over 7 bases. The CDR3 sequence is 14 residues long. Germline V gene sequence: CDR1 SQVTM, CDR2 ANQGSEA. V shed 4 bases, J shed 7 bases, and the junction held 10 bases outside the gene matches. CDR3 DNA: TGCAGCGTTGGGTGGTCGGGGAGGGGAAATGAGCAGTTCTTC. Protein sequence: CSVGWSGRGNEQFF.

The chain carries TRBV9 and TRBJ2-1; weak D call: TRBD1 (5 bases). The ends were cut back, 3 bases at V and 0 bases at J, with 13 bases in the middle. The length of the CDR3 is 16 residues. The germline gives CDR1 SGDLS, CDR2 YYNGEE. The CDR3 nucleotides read TGTGCCAGCAGCGCATCGACAGTTCTCTCCTACAATGAGCAGTTCTTC. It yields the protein CASSASTVLSYNEQFF.

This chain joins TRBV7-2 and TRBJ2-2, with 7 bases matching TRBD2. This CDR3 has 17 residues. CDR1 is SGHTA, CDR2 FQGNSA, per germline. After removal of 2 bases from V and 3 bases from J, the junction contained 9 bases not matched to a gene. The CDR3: CASSLMLAVLDTGELFF. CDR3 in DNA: TGTGCCAGCAGCTTAATGCTAGCGGTTCTCGACACCGGGGAGCTGTTTTTT.